These T cell receptor beta chains were read from a single sample in a study of T cell responses to AZD1222 COVID-19 vaccine. Here immunoSEQ multiplex PCR was the method, and the copy in TCRdb shows in-frame clones only, minus some. The table shows 90,000 to 120,000 clones, with roughly 90% occurring only once. The sequenced sample was peripheral blood, obtained 28 days after the second AZD1222 dose. Receptors originate from an adult who received the AZD1222 COVID-19 vaccine. The conserved cysteine and the conserved F or W are not part of the CDR3 here. D genes are given only for firm matches.

d_call j_call v_call cdr3_aa
. TRBJ2-2 TRBV9 ASSVRTSPSGELF
TRBD1 TRBJ1-2 TRBV18 ASSLLGQGESGYT
. TRBJ2-1 TRBV7-2 ASSLTGLSSYNEQF
. TRBJ2-5 TRBV19 ASRLAGETQY
TRBD1 TRBJ1-5 TRBV19 AICIDLRRQGMSRTGQPQH
TRBD1 TRBJ2-1 TRBV20-1 SASEGADNEQF
TRBD1 TRBJ1-1 TRBV7-7 ASSAEGAAVTEAF
TRBD1 TRBJ1-5 TRBV19 ASRTGGSNQPQH
TRBD1 TRBJ1-6 TRBV6-5 ASSYGTGDNSPLH
. TRBJ2-5 TRBV6-1 ASSEILGLGGGTQY
. TRBJ1-1 TRBV14 ASSGGLDTEAF
TRBD1 TRBJ1-5 TRBV4-2 ASSHLKQQGAAQPQH
TRBD1 TRBJ1-2 TRBV11-2 ASSLGQAYGYT
. TRBJ2-5 TRBV5-1 ASMGGAAKETQY
TRBD1 TRBJ1-2 TRBV27 ASRPGTGGGYT
TRBD2 TRBJ2-2 TRBV18 ASSQKGSGSGTGELF
. TRBJ1-1 TRBV5-5 ASSLDRDIEAF
TRBD1 TRBJ2-1 TRBV19 ASSIRQGDNEQF
TRBD2 TRBJ2-7 TRBV6-5 ASSYSNREGYEQY
TRBD1 TRBJ1-4 TRBV7-9 ASSSTGTGAREKLF
. TRBJ1-1 TRBV9 ASSRRGENTEAF
. TRBJ2-3 TRBV7-8 ASSFGTVDTQY
. TRBJ2-7 TRBV2 ASSVPAVVYEQY
. TRBJ1-1 TRBV28 ASPPGGSARWNTEAF
TRBD1 TRBJ1-1 TRBV28 ASSLGTGMRTEAF
. TRBJ1-1 TRBV4-3 ASSQALGDWVEAF
. TRBJ2-1 TRBV19 ASSIAMIGYNEQF
. TRBJ2-1 TRBV18 ASSPIVNSQNSSYNEQF
. TRBJ1-1 TRBV10-3 AISESPAEAF
. TRBJ2-5 TRBV7-7 ASSLREVQETQY
. TRBJ2-1 TRBV7-9 ASSAFKGYDEQF
. TRBJ1-2 TRBV7-3 ASSSNLQGGGYT
. TRBJ1-4 TRBV18 ASSPPGRAGEKLF
. TRBJ2-1 TRBV10-3 AIRQGADNEQF
. TRBJ2-2 TRBV19 ASSIIRRAGSRETGELF
TRBD1 TRBJ1-2 TRBV11-2 ASSATGGPYGYT
. TRBJ1-6 TRBV19 ASSRGADRNSPLH
. TRBJ2-1 TRBV6-5 ASSSGLYYNEQF
. TRBJ2-7 TRBV5-8 ASSLISVSYEQY
. TRBJ1-1 TRBV30 AQRNKGGIYTEAF
TRBD2 TRBJ2-1 TRBV5-4 ASSWGGTNSYNEQF
. TRBJ1-4 TRBV9 ASSVEGAANEKLF
. TRBJ2-1 TRBV6-1 ASSEAGVSYNEQF
TRBD2 TRBJ2-7 TRBV4-2 ASSQDTGGPNEQY
. TRBJ1-4 TRBV27 ASSQNEKLF
TRBD2 TRBJ2-3 TRBV5-1 ASSLGLMTSGGAFHTDTQY
. TRBJ2-3 TRBV24-1 ATWNGVLTDTQY
TRBD1 TRBJ2-7 TRBV10-1 AGQVLPIYEQY
. TRBJ2-7 TRBV5-1 ASGKDSSYEQY
TRBD2 TRBJ2-1 TRBV11-2 ASSEGTSGGPYNEQF
. TRBJ1-6 TRBV5-1 ASSGGRVNSPLH
. TRBJ2-7 TRBV13 ASTRQSSYEQY
. TRBJ2-1 TRBV19 ASSRSGNEQF
. TRBJ1-2 TRBV5-1 ASSLAKMGGYT